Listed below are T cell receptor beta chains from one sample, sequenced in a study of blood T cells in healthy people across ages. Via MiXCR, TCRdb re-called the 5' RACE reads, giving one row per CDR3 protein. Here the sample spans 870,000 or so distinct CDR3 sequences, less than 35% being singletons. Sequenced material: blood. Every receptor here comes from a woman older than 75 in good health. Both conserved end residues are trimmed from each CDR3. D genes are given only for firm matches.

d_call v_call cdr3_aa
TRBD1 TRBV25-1 ASSDDRVPYNEQF
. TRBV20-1 SASPGGGNQPQH
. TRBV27 ASRPQVLRTDTQY
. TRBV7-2 ASILAGGTEAF
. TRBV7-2 ASSPDWGNTDTQY
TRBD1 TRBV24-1 ATSDAGQVNEQF
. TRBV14 ASSQGKDTEAF
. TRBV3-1 ASSQHPPRLVCSRENTGELF
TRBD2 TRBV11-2 ASSSRSSTPGLAGPGAYNEQS
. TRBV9 ASSVEGGAKNIQY
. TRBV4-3 ASSQDYWRGNYGYT
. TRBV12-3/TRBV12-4 ASRRGNEKLF
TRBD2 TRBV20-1 SAIRGGQPNNEQF
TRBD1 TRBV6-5 ASSSYLTGENSPLH
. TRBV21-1 ASSKAEGASLLNTIY
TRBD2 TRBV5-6 ASSSRLARSSYNEQF
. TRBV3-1 ASSQARGTEAF